This entry concerns a single TCR beta chain. These data are taken from a study of blood T cell repertoires in COVID-19. Study summary: Samples of COVID-19 (acute and convalescent) were obtained from the United States, Italy and Spain. T cells, B-cell-depleted T cells, or PBMCs supplied cDNA or gDNA.

Under the authors' procedure: Researchers report that nucleated cell counts were estimated from reference gene primer amplification. Sequencing was performed with immunoSEQ multiplex PCR; in TCRdb, only in-frame clones are kept and a portion is missing. D and trimming were read from the DNA, whereas the V and J calls and clone size are those reported in that table. The sample has fewer than 90,000 clones, 88% seen once. This TCR was sampled from a man aged 55-75 years with acute or convalescent COVID-19. The specimen sequenced was peripheral blood.

The DNA for the CDR3 is TGTGCCAGTAGTTCCCCCGGGACTCCCGGTCGCACAGATACGCAGTATTTT. Protein: CASSSPGTPGRTDTQYF. This chain joins TRBV19 and TRBJ2-3, with TRBD2 as a possible D gene (6 bases). The CDR3 runs to 17 residues. Germline loops: CDR1 LNHDA, CDR2 SQIVND (reference sequence). Trimming stripped 5 bases from V and 1 base from J, with 19 bases between.